This TCR beta chain was observed in a study of human T cells and chemical hapten exposure. Germline CDR1 is SQVTM and CDR2 is ANQGSEA. Trimming shortened V by 4 bases and J by 3 bases, and 12 bases separated the two germline ends. CDR3 length: 14 residues. Time point specified: pre-sensitization, week 0. As for treatment: therapeutic diphenylcyclopropenone sensitization with weekly scalp DPC. Patch tests were applied only after blood draws. TCRdb re-called the RACE reads through MiXCR, storing one row per CDR3 protein. The sample gives some 110,000 distinct CDR3 sequences, approximately 12% of which show up once; about 1.6% is in the top ten. This clonotype has more than one count but fewer than ten.

This specimen consisted of whole blood, obtained in connection with sensitization to the hapten diphenylcyclopropenone (DPC). The clonotype originates from a woman aged 45-60 years with alopecia areata. Some clones in this sample may be carry-over from other donors' samples. J is TRBJ2-2 and V is TRBV29-1; D is undetermined. CDR3 in amino acids: CSVGDGSYTGELFF. The DNA for the CDR3 is TGCAGCGTTGGAGACGGAAGTTACACCGGGGAGCTGTTTTTT.